The 15 T cell receptor beta chains listed next were all sequenced from one sample in a study of blood T cell repertoires in COVID-19 (dated by TCRdb to 2019 to 2021). The protocol used for the library was the immunoSEQ multiplex PCR assay. Sourced from immuneACCESS, this table was stored by TCRdb with only in-frame sequences that have V and J called. A share of the clones is absent; for the studies checked, an unresolved V gene accounts for under half, and the remainder has no known explanation. In this sample the table shows 380,000 or so clones, roughly 90% of which occur a single time. The top ten clones comprise 0.97% of the sample. Sequenced material: PBMCs or T cells enriched from blood (not recorded which). These receptors were taken from a woman aged 25 to 39 with acute COVID-19.

V usage is TRBV24-1 and J usage is TRBJ2-2; D remains unclear. The CDR3 is made up of 14 amino acids. From germline, CDR1 is KGHDR and CDR2 SFDVKD. Between the trimmed V and J ends, which lost 6 bases and 0 bases, there was a span of 7 bases. Written as DNA, the CDR3 is TGTGCCACCAGTAAAACAGCGAACACCGGGGAGCTGTTTTTT. Translated, it gives CATSKTANTGELFF.

The chain joins TRBV7-2 to TRBJ1-2; 10 bases align to TRBD1. After removal of 1 base from V and 7 bases from J, the junction contained 9 bases not matched to a gene. The germline CDR1 and CDR2 sequences are SGHTA and FQGNSA. The CDR3 spans 16 residues. Here the CDR3 reads CASSLVRGQGYSGYTF. For the CDR3, the DNA is TGTGCCAGCAGCTTAGTACGGGGACAGGGGTATTCTGGCTACACCTTC.

The chain has TRBV6-5 and TRBJ1-4; D gene ambiguous. The ends were cut back, 5 bases at V and 8 bases at J, with 18 bases in the middle. Germline V CDR1 and CDR2: MNHEY, SVGAGI. The CDR3 is 15 residues long. CDR3 bases: TGTGCCAGCAGTCTAGCCCCTCCGGCGGGCGAAAAACTGTTTTTT. Its translation is CASSLAPPAGEKLFF.

The rearrangement uses TRBV2 and TRBJ1-3; TRBD1 might be the D (6 bases). V lost 2 bases and J lost 2, with 10 bases in between. The CDR3 covers 15 residues. CDR1 and CDR2 from the germline V gene are SNHLY and FYNNEI. CDR3 amino acids: CASSEQGKAGNTIYF. CDR3 in DNA: TGTGCCAGCAGTGAACAGGGGAAAGCTGGAAACACCATATATTTT. Full variable domain (rest looked up from reference TRBV2 and TRBJ1-3): EPEVTQTPSHQVTQMGQEVILRCVPISNHLYFYWYRQILGQKVEFLVSFYNNEISEKSEIFDDQFSVERPDGSNFTLKIRSTKLEDSAMYFCASSEQGKAGNTIYFGEGSWLTVV.

With regard to this clone: The identical CDR3 is also encoded by other nucleotide sequences in the sample. The rearrangement joins TRBV5-1 to TRBJ2-5; 9 bases fit TRBD2. V lost 1 base, J lost 1 base, and 8 bases stayed unmatched. This CDR3 is 17 amino acids long. Germline-derived CDR1 and CDR2 are SGHRS and YFSETQ. Here the CDR3 reads CASSLMGLAGSQETQYF. The CDR3 coding sequence is TGCGCCAGCAGCTTGATGGGGCTAGCGGGGTCCCAAGAGACCCAGTACTTC.

V usage is TRBV19 and J usage is TRBJ1-2; TRBD1 is a possible D gene (6 bases). The V gene lost 3 bases and the J gene lost 2 bases, with 13 bases spanning the gap. The CDR3 is made up of 15 amino acids. The germline V gene has CDR1 LNHDA and CDR2 SQIVND (reference sequence). The CDR3 nucleotides read TGTGCCAGTAGTATTACAACAGGGCAGAACTATGGCTACACCTTC. This gives the protein CASSITTGQNYGYTF. Full variable domain (rest looked up from reference TRBV19 and TRBJ1-2): DGGITQSPKYLFRKEGQNVTLSCEQNLNHDAMYWYRQDPGQGLRLIYYSQIVNDFQKGDIAEGYSVSREKKESFPLTVTSAQKNPTAFYLCASSITTGQNYGYTFGSGTRLTVV.

The CDR3 protein is CASRTGLTFTDTQYF. CDR3 DNA: TGTGCCAGCAGAACAGGGCTGACTTTCACAGATACGCAGTATTTT. The J gene is TRBJ2-3, the V gene TRBV6-6, with D possibly being TRBD1 (6 bases). Germline V gives CDR1 MNHNY, CDR2 SVGAGI (reference sequence). V lost 6 bases, J lost 2 bases, and 15 bases lay in between. The CDR3 runs to 15 residues.

The chain joins TRBV27 to TRBJ1-5; 10 bases match TRBD1. Germline assignment: CDR1 MNHEY and CDR2 SMNVEV (reference sequence). V shed 5 bases and J 7 bases; nucleotides not matched to a gene: 5. This CDR3 region has 14 residues. CDR3 DNA: TGTGCCAGCAGTCCTCGACAGGGGGCGCAGCCCCAGCATTTT. It translates to CASSPRQGAQPQHF.

This clone was observed once. This chain joins TRBV7-9 and TRBJ2-2; TRBD2 matches at 10 bases. Trimming removed 4 bases from V and 0 bases from J; junction bases left unmatched: 8. Germline loops: CDR1 SEHNR, CDR2 FQNEAQ (reference sequence). CDR3 length: 18 amino acids. CDR3 loop: CASSSRTSGLPNTGELFF. The CDR3 region has the DNA TGTGCCAGCAGCTCGCGGACTAGCGGACTACCGAACACCGGGGAGCTGTTTTTT.

DNA of the CDR3: TGTGCCAGCAGCCCCCGTACAGATACGCAGTATTTT. This translates into CASSPRTDTQYF. This chain links TRBV7-2 with TRBJ2-3; D remains ambiguous. Trimming took 5 bases from V and 3 from J, leaving 6 bases between them. This CDR3 region has 12 residues. CDR1 and CDR2 (germline): SGHTA, FQGNSA.

This clone turned up a few times. The chain joins TRBV30 to TRBJ1-3, with D maybe TRBD1 (5 bases). Between the trimmed V and J ends, which lost 1 base and 4 bases, there was a span of 14 bases. The CDR3 consists of 15 residues. Germline values: CDR1 GTSNPN, CDR2 SVGIG (reference sequence). The CDR3 sequence: CAWSALDSSGNTIYF. CDR3 nucleotides: TGTGCCTGGAGTGCCCTAGACAGTTCCGGAAACACCATATATTTT.

This clone has a handful of counts. This chain joins TRBV7-9 and TRBJ2-3, with TRBD2 matching over 11 bases. Germline lookup yields CDR1 SEHNR and CDR2 FQNEAQ (reference sequence). This CDR3 is built from 17 residues. V trimming: 2 bases; J trimming: 3 bases; junction bases outside the gene matches: 7. DNA for the CDR3: TGTGCCAGCAGCTTAAGGGCTAGCGGGGGGCCGACAGATACGCAGTATTTT. Amino acids: CASSLRASGGPTDTQYF.

The CDR3 reads CASSHTGLAVLQYF. CDR3 in DNA: TGTGCCAGCAGCCACACGGGACTAGCGGTTCTCCAGTACTTC. This chain connects TRBV3-1 (or the pseudogene TRBV3-2) to TRBJ2-5; TRBD2 matches 11 bases. The CDR3 spans 14 residues. The V gene end was trimmed by 3 bases and the J gene end by 10 bases; junction bases not matched to a gene: 7. Germline-derived CDR1 and CDR2 are LGHDT and YNNKEL (reference sequence).

The chain couples TRBV9 to TRBJ1-3, with TRBD1 as a possible D gene (6 bases). Germline lookup yields CDR1 SGDLS and CDR2 YYNGEE. CDR3 length equals 18 residues. V was shortened by 0 bases and J by 8 bases, with 24 bases between the two germline ends. CDR3: CASSVEKGRWQGQDTIYF. CDR3 coding DNA: TGTGCCAGCAGCGTAGAGAAGGGCCGGTGGCAGGGGCAGGACACCATATATTTT.

The genes are TRBV6-5 and TRBJ1-1, with unresolved D. Germline CDR1 reads MNHEY; CDR2 reads SVGAGI. With 7 bases removed from V and 5 bases from J, the gap between germline ends came to 8 bases. This CDR3 comprises 11 residues. The CDR3 sequence: CASNTRTEAFF. In DNA form, the CDR3 reads TGTGCCAGCAATACCAGGACTGAAGCTTTCTTT.